This record concerns one T cell receptor beta chain sequence. The study ran its PCR with 60 Vbeta and 13 Jbeta primers. Sequencing was performed with immunoSEQ multiplex PCR; in TCRdb, only in-frame clones are kept and a portion is missing. The specimen's table records 100,000 to 150,000 clones. The source of the sample is a study of cytomegalovirus exposure and HLA in healthy donors. The sequenced sample consisted of PBMCs. This sequence originates from a young man in good health and CMV-seronegative.

DNA of the CDR3: TGCGCCAGCGAGATAAGACAGGGGCTATACGAGCAGTACTTC. Residues: CASEIRQGLYEQYF. This chain uses TRBV10-2 with TRBJ2-7, with TRBD1 identical over 8 bases. Germline CDR1 and CDR2: WSHSY and SAAADI. This CDR3 region has 14 residues. The J segment lost 4 bases and the V segment lost 8 bases, leaving 10 bases of the junction unmatched.